What follows describes a single TCR beta chain. A quantity of about 0.45 to 1 ug RNA underwent reverse transcription using random hexamers. Amplification of the TCR beta CDR3 was carried out by immunoSEQ multiplex PCR, which spanned a total of 54 Vbeta and 13 Jbeta segments. One entry per CDR3 protein results from TCRdb running MiXCR on the immunoSEQ multiplex PCR reads. The table shows roughly 120,000 distinct CDR3 sequences, with 90% to 95% occurring only once. The study sequenced TCR beta in blood CD8+ and CD4+ T cells. This sample was taken from a study of CD8 T cells in Susac syndrome. The V and J ends lost 5 bases and 2 bases respectively, with 12 bases between them. CDR1 and CDR2 (germline): MNHEY, SVGAGI. The CDR3 has 14 amino acids.

This TCR came from a human donor with multiple sclerosis. V usage is TRBV6-5 and J usage is TRBJ2-5; a weak D match, TRBD1 (6 bases). The specimen was CD4+ T cells from PBMCs. The CDR3 sequence: CASSTSTGQETQYF. In DNA form, the CDR3 reads TGTGCCAGCAGTACCTCGACAGGACAAGAGACCCAGTACTTC.